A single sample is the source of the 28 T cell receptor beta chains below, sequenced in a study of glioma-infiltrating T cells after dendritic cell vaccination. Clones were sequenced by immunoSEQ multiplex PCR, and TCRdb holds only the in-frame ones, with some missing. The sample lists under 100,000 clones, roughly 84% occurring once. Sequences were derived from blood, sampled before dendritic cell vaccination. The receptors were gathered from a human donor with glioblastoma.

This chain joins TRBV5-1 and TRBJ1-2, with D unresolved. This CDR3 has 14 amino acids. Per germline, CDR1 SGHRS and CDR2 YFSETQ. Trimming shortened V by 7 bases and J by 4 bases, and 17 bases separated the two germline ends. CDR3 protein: CASAARTYPYGYTF. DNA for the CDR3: TGCGCCAGCGCGGCTCGTACATACCCCTATGGCTACACCTTC.

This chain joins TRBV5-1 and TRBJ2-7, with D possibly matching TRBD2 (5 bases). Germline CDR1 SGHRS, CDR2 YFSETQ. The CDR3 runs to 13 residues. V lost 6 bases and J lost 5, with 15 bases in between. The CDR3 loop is CASKPQLSDEQYF. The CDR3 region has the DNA TGCGCCAGCAAACCCCAACTTAGCGACGAGCAGTACTTC.

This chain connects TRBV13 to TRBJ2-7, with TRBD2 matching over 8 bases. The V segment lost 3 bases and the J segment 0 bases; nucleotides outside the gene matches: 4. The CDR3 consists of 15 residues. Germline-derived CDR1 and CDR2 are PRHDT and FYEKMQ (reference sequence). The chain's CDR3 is CASSFRGGVSYEQYF. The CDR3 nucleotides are TGTGCCAGCAGCTTTCGGGGGGGAGTCTCCTACGAGCAGTACTTC.

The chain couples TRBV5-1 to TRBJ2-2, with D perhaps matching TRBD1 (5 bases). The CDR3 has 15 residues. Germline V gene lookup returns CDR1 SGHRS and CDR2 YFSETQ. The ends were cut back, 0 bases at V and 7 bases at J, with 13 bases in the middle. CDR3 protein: CASSLVAGQGGELFF. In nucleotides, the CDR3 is TGCGCCAGCAGCTTGGTGGCCGGCCAGGGCGGGGAGCTGTTTTTT.

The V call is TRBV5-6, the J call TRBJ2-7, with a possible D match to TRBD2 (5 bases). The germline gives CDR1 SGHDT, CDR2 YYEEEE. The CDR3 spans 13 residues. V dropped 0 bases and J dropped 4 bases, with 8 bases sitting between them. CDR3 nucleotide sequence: TGTGCCAGCAGCTTGGCCTCGGGATACGAGCAGTACTTC. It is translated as CASSLASGYEQYF.

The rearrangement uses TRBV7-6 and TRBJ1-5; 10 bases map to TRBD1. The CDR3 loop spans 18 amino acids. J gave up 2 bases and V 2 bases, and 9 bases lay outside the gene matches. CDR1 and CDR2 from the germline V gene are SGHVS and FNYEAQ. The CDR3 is CASSLKKTGGAGNQPQHF. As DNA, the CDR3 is TGTGCCAGCAGCTTAAAAAAGACAGGGGGCGCCGGCAATCAGCCCCAGCATTTT. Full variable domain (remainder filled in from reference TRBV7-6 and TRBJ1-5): GAGVSQSPRYKVTKRGQDVALRCDPISGHVSLYWYRQALGQGPEFLTYFNYEAQQDKSGLPNDRFSAERPEGSISTLTIQRTEQRDSAMYRCASSLKKTGGAGNQPQHFGDGTRLSIL.

The CDR3 is CASGRNNQPQHF. DNA of the CDR3: TGCGCCAGCGGCAGGAACAATCAGCCCCAGCATTTT. This chain connects TRBV10-2 to TRBJ1-5; no clear D gene. The CDR3 extends over 12 amino acids. Germline V CDR1 and CDR2: WSHSY, SAAADI. Trimming cost V 8 bases and J 3 bases, with 8 bases left between them.

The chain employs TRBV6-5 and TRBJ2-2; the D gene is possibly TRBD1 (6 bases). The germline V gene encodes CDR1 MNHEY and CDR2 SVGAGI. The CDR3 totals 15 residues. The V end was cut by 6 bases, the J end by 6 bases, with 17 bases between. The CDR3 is CASSQQGFSPGELFF. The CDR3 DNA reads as TGTGCCAGCAGCCAACAGGGTTTCTCCCCCGGGGAGCTGTTTTTT.

This CDR3 reads CASSIERDRGNYGYTF. The CDR3 DNA reads as TGTGCCAGTAGTATAGAACGGGACAGGGGCAACTATGGCTACACCTTC. This chain joins TRBV19 and TRBJ1-2; 10 nucleotides align to TRBD1. Germline V gene data show CDR1 as LNHDA and CDR2 as SQIVND (reference sequence). V was clipped by 0 bases and J by 2 bases; unmatched bases: 3. CDR3 length equals 16 residues. Based on the CDR3 plus reference TRBV19 and TRBJ1-2, the full variable domain is DGGITQSPKYLFRKEGQNVTLSCEQNLNHDAMYWYRQDPGQGLRLIYYSQIVNDFQKGDIAEGYSVSREKKESFPLTVTSAQKNPTAFYLCASSIERDRGNYGYTFGSGTRLTVV.

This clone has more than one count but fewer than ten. The CDR3 is CASMRTGGAAGYTF. CDR3 nucleotides: TGTGCCAGCATGCGGACAGGGGGCGCGGCTGGCTACACCTTC. The V call is TRBV6-1, the J call TRBJ1-2; TRBD1 agrees at 11 bases. After removal of 7 bases from V and 7 bases from J, the junction contained 8 bases not matched to a gene. Germline V gives CDR1 MNHNS, CDR2 SASEGT. The CDR3 is made up of 14 amino acids.

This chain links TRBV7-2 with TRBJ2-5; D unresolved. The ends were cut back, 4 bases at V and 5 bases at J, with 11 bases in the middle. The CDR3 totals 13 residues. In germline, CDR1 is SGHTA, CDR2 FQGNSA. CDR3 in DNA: TGTGCCAGCAGCTCCCCCTCTAGGGAGACCCAGTACTTC. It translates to CASSSPSRETQYF.

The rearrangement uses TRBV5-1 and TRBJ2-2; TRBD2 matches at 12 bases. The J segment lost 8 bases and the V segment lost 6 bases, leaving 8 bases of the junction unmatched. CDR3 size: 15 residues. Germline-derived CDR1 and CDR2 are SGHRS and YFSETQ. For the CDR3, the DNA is TGCGCCAGCAAGACCCTAGCGGGAGGGCCGGGGGAGCTGTTTTTT. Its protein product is CASKTLAGGPGELFF.

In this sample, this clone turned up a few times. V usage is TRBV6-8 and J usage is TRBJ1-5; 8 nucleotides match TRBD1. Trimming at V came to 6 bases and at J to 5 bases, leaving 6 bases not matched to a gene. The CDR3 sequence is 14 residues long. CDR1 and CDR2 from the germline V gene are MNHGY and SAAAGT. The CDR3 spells CASSSDRGDQPQHF. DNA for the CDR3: TGTGCCAGCAGCTCCGACAGGGGAGATCAGCCCCAGCATTTT.

Here the CDR3 DNA reads TGCGCCAGCAGCTTGGAGGTGGGGGGCAATGAGCAGTTCTTC. This sequence encodes CASSLEVGGNEQFF. The rearrangement joins TRBV5-1 to TRBJ2-1; possible D gene TRBD2, 6 bases. The CDR3 extends over 14 amino acids. Deletions cut 0 bases from V and 6 bases from J, with 10 bases between. Germline values: CDR1 SGHRS, CDR2 YFSETQ. Looking up the rest from reference TRBV5-1 and TRBJ2-1 gives the full variable domain: KAGVTQTPRYLIKTRGQQVTLSCSPISGHRSVSWYQQTPGQGLQFLFEYFSETQRNKGNFPGRFSGRQFSNSRSEMNVSTLELGDSALYLCASSLEVGGNEQFFGPGTRLTVL.

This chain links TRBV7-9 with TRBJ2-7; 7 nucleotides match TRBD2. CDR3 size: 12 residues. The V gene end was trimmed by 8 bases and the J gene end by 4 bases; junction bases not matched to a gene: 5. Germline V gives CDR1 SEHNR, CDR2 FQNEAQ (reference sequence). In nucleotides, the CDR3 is TGTGCCAGCGGGGGGGGAGATTACGAGCAGTACTTC. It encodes CASGGGDYEQYF.

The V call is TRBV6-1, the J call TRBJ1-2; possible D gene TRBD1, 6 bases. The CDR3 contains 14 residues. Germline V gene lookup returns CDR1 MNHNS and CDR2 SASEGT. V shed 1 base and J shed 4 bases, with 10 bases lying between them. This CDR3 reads CASSEGGTIYGYTF. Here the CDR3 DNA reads TGTGCCAGCAGTGAAGGTGGGACAATCTATGGCTACACCTTC.

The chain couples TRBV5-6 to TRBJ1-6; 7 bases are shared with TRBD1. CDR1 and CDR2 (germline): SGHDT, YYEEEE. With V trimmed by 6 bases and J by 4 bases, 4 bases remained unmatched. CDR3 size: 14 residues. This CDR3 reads CASKTGQYNSPLHF. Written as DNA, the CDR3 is TGTGCCAGCAAAACGGGACAGTATAATTCACCCCTCCACTTT. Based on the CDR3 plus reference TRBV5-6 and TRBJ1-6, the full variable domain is DAGVTQSPTHLIKTRGQQVTLRCSPKSGHDTVSWYQQALGQGPQFIFQYYEEEERQRGNFPDRFSGHQFPNYSSELNVNALLLGDSALYLCASKTGQYNSPLHFGNGTRLTVT.

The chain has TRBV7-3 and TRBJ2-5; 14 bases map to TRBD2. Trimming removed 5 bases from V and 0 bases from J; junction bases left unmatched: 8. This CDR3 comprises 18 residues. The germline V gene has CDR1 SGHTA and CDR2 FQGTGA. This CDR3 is CASSLGLAGGPYQETQYF. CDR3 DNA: TGTGCCAGCAGCCTCGGACTAGCGGGAGGTCCGTACCAAGAGACCCAGTACTTC.

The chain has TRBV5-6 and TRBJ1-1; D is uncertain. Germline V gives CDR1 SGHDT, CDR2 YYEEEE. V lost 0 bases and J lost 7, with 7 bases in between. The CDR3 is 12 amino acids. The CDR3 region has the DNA TGTGCCAGCAGCTTGGGTCCGGGTGAAGCTTTCTTT. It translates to CASSLGPGEAFF.

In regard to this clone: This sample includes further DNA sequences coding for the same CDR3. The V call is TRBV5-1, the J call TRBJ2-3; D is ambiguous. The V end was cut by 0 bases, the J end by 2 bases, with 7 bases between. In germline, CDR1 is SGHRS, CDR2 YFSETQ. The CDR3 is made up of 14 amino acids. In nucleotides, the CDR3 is TGCGCCAGCAGCTTGGGTGCTATCACAGATACGCAGTATTTT. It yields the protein CASSLGAITDTQYF.

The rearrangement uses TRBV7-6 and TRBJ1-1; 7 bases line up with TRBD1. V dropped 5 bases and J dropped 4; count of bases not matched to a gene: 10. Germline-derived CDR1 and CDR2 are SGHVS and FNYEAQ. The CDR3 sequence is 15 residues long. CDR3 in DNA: TGTGCCAGCAGCCCACCCCGACAGGGCGGCACTGAAGCTTTCTTT. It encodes CASSPPRQGGTEAFF.

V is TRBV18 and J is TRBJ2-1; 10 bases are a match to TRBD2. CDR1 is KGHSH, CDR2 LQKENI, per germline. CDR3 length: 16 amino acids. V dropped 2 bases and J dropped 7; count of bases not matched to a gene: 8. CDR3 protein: CASSPMASGGNNEQFF. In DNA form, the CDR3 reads TGTGCCAGCTCACCAATGGCTAGCGGGGGTAATAATGAGCAGTTCTTC. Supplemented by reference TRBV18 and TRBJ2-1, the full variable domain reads NAGVMQNPRHLVRRRGQEARLRCSPMKGHSHVYWYRQLPEEGLKFMVYLQKENIIDESGMPKERFSAEFPKEGPSILRIQQVVRGDSAAYFCASSPMASGGNNEQFFGPGTRLTVL.

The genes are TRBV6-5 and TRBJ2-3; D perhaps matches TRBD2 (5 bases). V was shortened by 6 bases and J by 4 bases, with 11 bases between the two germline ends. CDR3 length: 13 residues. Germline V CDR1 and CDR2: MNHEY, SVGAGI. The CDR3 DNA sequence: TGTGCCAGCAGGACGTCCGGGGCAGATACGCAGTATTTT. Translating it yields CASRTSGADTQYF.

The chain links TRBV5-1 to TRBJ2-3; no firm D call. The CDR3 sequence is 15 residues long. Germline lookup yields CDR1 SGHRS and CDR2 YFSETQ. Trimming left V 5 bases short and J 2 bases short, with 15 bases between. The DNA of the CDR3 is TGCGCCAGCAGGCCATATGCGGAAGACACAGATACGCAGTATTTT. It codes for CASRPYAEDTDTQYF. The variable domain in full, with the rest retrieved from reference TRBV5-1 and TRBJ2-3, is KAGVTQTPRYLIKTRGQQVTLSCSPISGHRSVSWYQQTPGQGLQFLFEYFSETQRNKGNFPGRFSGRQFSNSRSEMNVSTLELGDSALYLCASRPYAEDTDTQYFGPGTRLTVL.

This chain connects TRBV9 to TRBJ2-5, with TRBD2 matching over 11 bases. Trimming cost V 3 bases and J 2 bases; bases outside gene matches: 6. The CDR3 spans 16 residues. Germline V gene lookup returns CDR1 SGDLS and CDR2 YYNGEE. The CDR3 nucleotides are TGTGCCAGCAGCGCCCAGGGACTAGCGGATCAAGAGACCCAGTACTTC. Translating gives CASSAQGLADQETQYF.

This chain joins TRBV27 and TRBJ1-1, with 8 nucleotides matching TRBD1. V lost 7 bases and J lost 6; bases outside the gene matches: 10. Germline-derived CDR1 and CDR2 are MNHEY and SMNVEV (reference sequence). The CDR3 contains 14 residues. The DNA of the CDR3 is TGTGCCAGCACTAAACAGGGGGTGGGGGCTGAAGCTTTCTTT. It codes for CASTKQGVGAEAFF.

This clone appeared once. Here the CDR3 reads CASTHMGPSGTLEQYF. The CDR3 DNA reads as TGTGCCAGCACCCACATGGGGCCTAGCGGGACTCTCGAGCAGTACTTC. The chain couples TRBV27 to TRBJ2-7, with 9 bases lining up with TRBD2. The CDR3 runs 16 residues. Germline V gives CDR1 MNHEY, CDR2 SMNVEV (reference sequence). J was trimmed by 6 bases and V by 7 bases; bases with no gene match: 16.

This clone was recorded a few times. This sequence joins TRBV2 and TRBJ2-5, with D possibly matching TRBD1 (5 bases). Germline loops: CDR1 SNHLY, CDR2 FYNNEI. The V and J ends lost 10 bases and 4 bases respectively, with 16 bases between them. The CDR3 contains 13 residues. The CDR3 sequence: CATQWTQAETQYF. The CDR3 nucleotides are TGTGCCACCCAATGGACACAGGCAGAGACCCAGTACTTC. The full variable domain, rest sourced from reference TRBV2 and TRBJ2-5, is EPEVTQTPSHQVTQMGQEVILRCVPISNHLYFYWYRQILGQKVEFLVSFYNNEISEKSEIFDDQFSVERPDGSNFTLKIRSTKLEDSAMYFCATQWTQAETQYFGPGTRLLVL.